This paragraph covers one T cell receptor beta chain sequence. RNA, once extracted, was reverse transcribed into cDNA for use as the sequencing template. Sequencing was performed with immunoSEQ multiplex PCR; in TCRdb, only in-frame clones are kept and a portion is missing. The data show 150,000 to 250,000 clones, with 60% to 70% seen just once and less than 3.5% held by the top ten. Treatment specified: oral pan-JAK inhibitor, 5-10 mg twice daily. The data derive from a study of CD8+ T cells in alopecia areata. The CDR3 is 18 residues long. V lost 3 bases and J lost 1, with 21 bases in between. Germline V gene data show CDR1 as MDHEN and CDR2 as SYDVKM.

The chain links TRBV28 to TRBJ2-5; D is unclear. This clonotype was sampled from a human donor with alopecia areata. The sample consisted of CD4+ T cells sorted from blood, taken at week 4, from a patient treated with tofacitinib. The CDR3 reads CASSLTGDRAIVQETQYF. In DNA, the CDR3 is TGTGCCAGCAGTTTGACGGGCGATAGGGCGATAGTCCAAGAGACCCAGTACTTC. Combining the CDR3 with reference TRBV28 and TRBJ2-5 gives the whole variable domain DVKVTQSSRYLVKRTGEKVFLECVQDMDHENMFWYRQDPGLGLRLIYFSYDVKMKEKGDIPEGYSVSREKKERFSLILESASTNQTSMYLCASSLTGDRAIVQETQYFGPGTRLLVL.